This T cell receptor (beta chain) comes out of a study of HIV-infected children after antiretroviral therapy interruption. Treatment noted: PENTA 11 planned treatment interruption arm or continuous ART arm. A 3' RACE protocol on RNA, with unique molecular identifiers, produced the TCR library. Using its own MiXCR run on the 3' RACE reads, TCRdb lists one record per CDR3 protein. Among about 89,000 distinct CDR3 sequences, 6.9% were seen once, and the ten largest hold roughly 1%. This clonotype was counted ten times or more. With 0 bases clipped from V and 7 bases from J, the junction kept 4 bases outside the gene matches. CDR1 is SGHRS and CDR2 is YFSETQ in the germline V gene. This CDR3 is 14 amino acids long.

The chain joins TRBV5-1 to TRBJ2-1, with 7 bases aligning to TRBD1. The specimen was CD45RA+ CD4+ T cells from PBMCs, pooled from several time points, collected from a donor given antiretroviral therapy, either interrupted or continuous. Subset noted: naive CD4+ CD45RA+ CD45RO- T cells. The source is a pool of human donors with HIV. This CDR3 reads CASSLDAGGNEQFF. Here the CDR3 DNA reads TGCGCCAGCAGCTTGGACGCAGGGGGTAATGAGCAGTTCTTC.